The 17 T cell receptor beta chains presented below share a single source sample, sequenced in a study of molecular identifiers for immune sequencing clone quantification. TCRdb ran MiXCR on the PCR reads and lists one entry per CDR3 protein. The table has about 640,000 distinct CDR3 sequences, just under 20% seen once; the top ten hold roughly 0.9%. Sequenced material: naive CD8+ T cells from blood, with Jurkat cell RNA spiked in. This sample's subset: FACS-sorted CD8+CD4-CCR7+CD45RA+ naive T cells. These receptor sequences come from a human donor in good health. Some libraries in this study had Jurkat cell RNA spiked in.

V gene TRBV4-2 combines with J gene TRBJ2-2; TRBD2 aligns across 10 bases. This CDR3 has 17 amino acids. CDR1 and CDR2 (germline): LGHNA, YNFKEQ. The V segment lost 0 bases and the J segment 5 bases; nucleotides outside the gene matches: 6. CDR3 sequence (DNA): TGTGCCAGCAGCCAAGACCGGGCTAGCGGGAGTACCGGGGAGCTGTTTTTT. It specifies CASSQDRASGSTGELFF.

This clonotype was seen ten or more times. The rearrangement joins TRBV10-2 to TRBJ2-3; unclear D gene. CDR3 size: 16 residues. V was shortened by 0 bases and J by 0 bases, with 10 bases between the two germline ends. From germline, CDR1 is WSHSY and CDR2 SAAADI. The CDR3: CASSESFDPSTDTQYF. CDR3 bases: TGCGCCAGCAGTGAGTCGTTTGACCCTAGCACAGATACGCAGTATTTT.

This clonotype has a count of ten or more. This chain links TRBV24-1 with TRBJ2-7; unclear D gene. In germline, CDR1 is KGHDR, CDR2 SFDVKD. The V and J ends lost 3 bases and 8 bases respectively, with 31 bases between them. This CDR3 region has 19 residues. The CDR3, as DNA: TGTGCCACCAGTGATCTCCACCTCGGGCGGCCACTACAGATTGGGAAGCAGTACTTC. Its protein is CATSDLHLGRPLQIGKQYF.

This clonotype was observed many times. The genes are TRBV4-3 and TRBJ1-5; TRBD1 agrees at 7 bases. CDR3 length equals 16 residues. The germline gives CDR1 LGHNA, CDR2 YSLEER. Germline trimming cut 0 bases from V and 9 bases from J; bases unmatched to any gene: 11. This CDR3 is CASSQDRATGMLPQHF. The CDR3 bases are TGCGCCAGCAGCCAAGATAGGGCGACAGGGATGTTGCCCCAGCATTTT.

This clonotype was recorded at least ten times. The V gene is TRBV5-4, the J gene TRBJ2-7, with TRBD1 matching 10 bases. The V and J ends lost 9 bases and 7 bases, in that order; junction bases with no gene match: 13. Germline V gene lookup returns CDR1 SGHNT and CDR2 YYREEE (reference sequence). The CDR3 spans 14 residues. CDR3 sequence: CATPPDRGPWEQYF. The CDR3 region has the DNA TGTGCCACCCCCCCCGACAGGGGGCCTTGGGAGCAGTACTTC.

The genes are TRBV20-1 and TRBJ2-5; weak D call: TRBD2 (6 bases). Germline CDR1 reads DFQATT; CDR2 reads SNEGSKA (reference sequence). V was trimmed by 3 bases and J by 4 bases, leaving 9 bases between them. CDR3 length: 12 residues. CDR3 coding DNA: TGCAGTGCTAGTCAGGGACTAGAGACCCAGTACTTC. This sequence encodes CSASQGLETQYF.

The chain links TRBV12-3 or TRBV12-4 to TRBJ2-3; no clear D. Trimming stripped 5 bases from V and 0 bases from J, with 12 bases between. This CDR3 region has 15 residues. The CDR3 nucleotides are TGTGCCAGCAGTATAACCCACCTTAGCACAGATACGCAGTATTTT. Translating gives CASSITHLSTDTQYF.

This clonotype was seen repeatedly, ten times or more. The chain joins TRBV5-5 to TRBJ2-7, with a weak D call TRBD1 (6 bases). V lost 4 bases and J 3 bases, leaving 14 bases between the germline ends. CDR3 length: 14 amino acids. Per germline, CDR1 SGHKS and CDR2 YYEKEE (reference sequence). CDR3 DNA: TGTGCCAGCAGCCTGATGGGGGCCTTCTACGAGCAGTACTTC. It codes for CASSLMGAFYEQYF.

Worth noting for this clonotype: It may be a read error: a sequence one base away is much more abundant. This chain uses TRBV5-3 with TRBJ1-1, with D uncertain. TRBV5-3 falls under the ORF class, with uncertain function. This CDR3 contains 13 residues. V shed 10 bases and J shed 4 bases, with 17 bases lying between them. CDR3 sequence: CAGSPGPSTEAFF. In DNA form, the CDR3 reads TGTGCCGGCAGCCCCGGGCCGAGCACTGAAGCTTTCTTT.

This clonotype was observed a few times. The chain couples TRBV6-5 to TRBJ2-1, with 10 nucleotides matching TRBD2. The germline gives CDR1 MNHEY, CDR2 SVGAGI. The V gene end was trimmed by 1 base and the J gene end by 5 bases; junction bases not matched to a gene: 5. There are 16 residues in the CDR3. The CDR3 is CASSYWTSGDDNEQFF. CDR3 DNA sequence: TGTGCCAGCAGTTACTGGACTAGCGGAGACGACAATGAGCAGTTCTTC.

The sample holds many counts of this clonotype. The V and J genes are TRBV5-1 and TRBJ2-2, with D perhaps given as TRBD1 or TRBD2 (5 bases each). Germline CDR1 reads SGHRS; CDR2 reads YFSETQ. The V gene lost 1 base and the J gene lost 0 bases, with 13 bases spanning the gap. This CDR3 has 17 residues. CDR3 sequence: CASSLYGWDANTGELFF. CDR3 DNA sequence: TGCGCCAGCAGCTTGTATGGATGGGACGCGAACACCGGGGAGCTGTTTTTT.

With regard to this clonotype: This may come from a read error, since a much larger clone is one base off. The chain recombines TRBV6-5 with TRBJ2-5; D unclear. CDR3 length: 14 residues. Germline V gene data show CDR1 as MNHEY and CDR2 as SVGAGI. The CDR3 region is CASSYQPSQETQHF. In DNA form, the CDR3 reads TGTGCCAGCAGTTACCAGCCCTCCCAAGAGACCCAGCACTTC.

This clonotype was recorded many times. CDR3 coding DNA: TGTGCCGTGCAGGGCAATCAGCCCCAGCATTTT. Amino acids: CAVQGNQPQHF. The rearrangement links TRBV10-3 to TRBJ1-5; no reliable D call. The CDR3 length is 11 residues. The germline V gene encodes CDR1 ENHRY and CDR2 SYGVKD. V was trimmed by 11 bases and J by 2 bases, leaving 7 bases between them.

For this clonotype: As the CDR3 is not closed by the conserved phenylalanine or tryptophan, this likely results from a read error. This sequence joins TRBV27 and TRBJ2-3; maybe TRBD2 (5 bases). The CDR3 covers 15 residues. Germline V gene data show CDR1 as MNHEY and CDR2 as SMNVEV (reference sequence). Between the trimmed V and J ends, which lost 4 bases and 3 bases, there was a span of 14 bases. Written as DNA, the CDR3 is TGTGCCAGCAGTTCTTCTAGCTTGGGTACAGATACGCAGTATTGT. Encoded protein: CASSSSSLGTDTQYC.

This clonotype was seen ten or more times. The J gene is TRBJ2-5, the V gene TRBV28; 11 bases align to TRBD2. The CDR3 is 16 amino acids. CDR1 MDHEN and CDR2 SYDVKM come from the germline V gene. V shed 5 bases and J 1 base; nucleotides not matched to a gene: 6. This CDR3 is CASSLRLAGFQETQYF. The CDR3 region has the DNA TGTGCCAGCAGTCTACGACTAGCGGGATTCCAAGAGACCCAGTACTTC.

At least ten counts were recorded for this clonotype. A read error may account for a junction end that differs from germline. The chain has TRBV27 and TRBJ1-6; no clear D gene. CDR3 length: 14 residues. In germline, CDR1 is MNHEY, CDR2 SMNVEV (reference sequence). The CDR3 bases are TGTGCCAGCAGTTTAGACGGCTATAACTCACCCCTCCACTTT. Its protein is CASSLDGYNSPLHF.

This clonotype was recorded at least ten times. The CDR3: CAISDQNYEQYF. As DNA, the CDR3 is TGTGCCATCAGTGACCAAAACTACGAGCAGTACTTC. This rearrangement joins TRBV10-3 to TRBJ2-7; D ambiguous. The ends were cut back, 3 bases at V and 3 bases at J, with 6 bases in the middle. This CDR3 is 12 amino acids long. The germline gives CDR1 ENHRY, CDR2 SYGVKD.